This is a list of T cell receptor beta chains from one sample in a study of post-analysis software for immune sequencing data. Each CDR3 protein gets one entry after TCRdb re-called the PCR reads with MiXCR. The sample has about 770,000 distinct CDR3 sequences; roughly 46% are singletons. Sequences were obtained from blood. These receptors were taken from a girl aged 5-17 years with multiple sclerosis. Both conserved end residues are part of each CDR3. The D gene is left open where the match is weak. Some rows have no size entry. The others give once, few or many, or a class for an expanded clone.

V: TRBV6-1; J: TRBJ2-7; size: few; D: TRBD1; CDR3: CASKIQGAVEQYF; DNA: TGTGCCAGCAAGATACAGGGGGCGGTAGAGCAGTACTTC
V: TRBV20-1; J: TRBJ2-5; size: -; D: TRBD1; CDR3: CSANRGRGETQYF; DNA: TGCAGTGCAAACAGGGGGCGCGGGGAGACCCAGTACTTC
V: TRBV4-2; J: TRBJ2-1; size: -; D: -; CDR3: CASSQDGWTAYNEQFF; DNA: TGTGCCAGCAGCCAAGATGGCTGGACTGCCTACAATGAGCAGTTCTTC
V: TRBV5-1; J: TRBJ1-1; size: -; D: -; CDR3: CASSAMNTEAFF; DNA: TGCGCCAGCAGCGCGATGAACACTGAAGCTTTCTTT
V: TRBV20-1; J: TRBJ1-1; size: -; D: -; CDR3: CSGGENTEAFF; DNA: TGCAGTGGAGGAGAGAACACTGAAGCTTTCTTT
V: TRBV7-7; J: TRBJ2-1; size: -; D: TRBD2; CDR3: CASSLALAGKYEQFF; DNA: TGTGCTAGCAGCTTAGCTCTAGCGGGAAAATATGAGCAGTTCTTC
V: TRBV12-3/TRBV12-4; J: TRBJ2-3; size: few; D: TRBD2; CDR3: CASRTGTTSFQSTDTQYF; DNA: TGTGCCAGCAGGACCGGGACTACTTCCTTTCAAAGCACAGATACGCAGTATTTT
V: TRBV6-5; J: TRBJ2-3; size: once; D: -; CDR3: CASSYSLTRSSTDTQYF; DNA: TGTGCCAGCAGTTACTCCCTCACTAGGAGTAGCACAGATACGCAGTATTTT
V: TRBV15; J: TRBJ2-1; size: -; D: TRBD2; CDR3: CATSVRLAGGDNERFF; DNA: TGTGCCACCAGCGTAAGACTAGCGGGAGGCGACAATGAGCGGTTCTTC
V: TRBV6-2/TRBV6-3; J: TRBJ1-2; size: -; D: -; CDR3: CASRRQGIYYGYTF; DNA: TGTGCCAGCAGGAGGCAGGGAATTTACTATGGCTACACCTTC
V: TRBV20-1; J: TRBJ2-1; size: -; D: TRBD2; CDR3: CSARRPGTTEEQFF; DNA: TGCAGTGCTAGACGTCCCGGGACTACCGAGGAGCAGTTCTTC
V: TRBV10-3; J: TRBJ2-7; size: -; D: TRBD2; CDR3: CAISEPSGRIHEQYF; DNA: TGTGCCATCAGTGAACCGAGCGGGAGAATCCACGAGCAGTACTTC
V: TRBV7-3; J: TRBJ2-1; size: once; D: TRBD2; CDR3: CASSLSGLAGRNEQFF; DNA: TGTGCCAGCAGCTTATCGGGACTAGCGGGAAGGAATGAGCAGTTCTTC
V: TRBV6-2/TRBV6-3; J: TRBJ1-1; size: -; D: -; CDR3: CASSLGLALGAFF; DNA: TGTGCCAGCAGCCTAGGGTTAGCCCTGGGGGCTTTCTTT
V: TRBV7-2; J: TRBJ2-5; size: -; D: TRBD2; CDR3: CASSSSGRPQETQYF; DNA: TGTGCCAGCAGCTCTAGCGGGAGGCCTCAAGAGACCCAGTACTTC
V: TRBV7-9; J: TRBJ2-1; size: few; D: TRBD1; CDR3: CASSPGGPYNEQFF; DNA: TGTGCCAGCAGCCCAGGGGGACCCTACAATGAGCAGTTCTTC
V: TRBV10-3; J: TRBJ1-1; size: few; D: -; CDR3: CAISELLGLDEAFF; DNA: TGTGCCATCAGTGAGTTGCTGGGTCTAGATGAAGCTTTCTTT
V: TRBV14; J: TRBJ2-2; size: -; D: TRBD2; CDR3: CASSPLAGVRSSGELFF; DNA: TGTGCCAGCAGCCCACTAGCGGGAGTAAGGAGTTCCGGGGAGCTGTTTTTT
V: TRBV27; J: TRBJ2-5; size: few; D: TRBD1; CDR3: CASRKTGYDKQYF; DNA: TGTGCCAGCAGAAAGACAGGGTACGATAAGCAGTACTTC
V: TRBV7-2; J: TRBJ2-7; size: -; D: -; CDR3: CASSPTPTYEQYF; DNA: TGTGCCAGCAGCCCGACACCCACCTACGAGCAGTACTTC
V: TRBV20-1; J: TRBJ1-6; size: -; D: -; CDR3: CSAAGEGGNSPLHF; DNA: TGCAGTGCTGCGGGGGAGGGGGGGAATTCACCCCTCCACTTT
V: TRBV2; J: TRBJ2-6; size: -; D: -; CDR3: CAKGVGVGANVLTF; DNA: TGTGCCAAGGGAGTGGGGGTTGGGGCCAACGTCCTGACTTTC
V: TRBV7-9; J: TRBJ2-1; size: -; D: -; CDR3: CASEGGANEQFF; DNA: TGTGCCAGCGAGGGGGGAGCCAATGAGCAGTTCTTC
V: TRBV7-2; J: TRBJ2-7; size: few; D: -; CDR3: CASSSDSASYEQYF; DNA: TGTGCCAGCAGCTCTGACAGCGCCTCCTACGAGCAGTACTTC
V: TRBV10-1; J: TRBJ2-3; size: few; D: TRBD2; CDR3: CASIEGGSTDTQYF; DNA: TGCGCCAGCATTGAGGGAGGGAGCACAGATACGCAGTATTTT
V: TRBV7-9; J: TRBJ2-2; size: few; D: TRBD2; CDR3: CASSLSAGAGTGELFF; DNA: TGTGCCAGCAGCTTATCGGCGGGAGCGGGCACCGGGGAGCTGTTTTTT
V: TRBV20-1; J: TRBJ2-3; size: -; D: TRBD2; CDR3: CSASGEREFTDTQYF; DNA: TGCAGTGCTAGCGGTGAGCGGGAGTTTACAGATACGCAGTATTTT
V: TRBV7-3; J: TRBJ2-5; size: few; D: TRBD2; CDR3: CASSLAAGEEETQYF; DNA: TGTGCCAGCAGCTTAGCGGCGGGGGAGGAAGAGACCCAGTACTTC
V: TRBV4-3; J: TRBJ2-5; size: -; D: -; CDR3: CASSQVSGPQETQYF; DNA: TGCGCCAGCAGCCAAGTAAGCGGTCCCCAAGAGACCCAGTACTTC
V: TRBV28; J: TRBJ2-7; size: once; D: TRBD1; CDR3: CASSPWGDRGYEQYF; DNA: TGTGCCAGCAGTCCATGGGGGGACAGGGGTTACGAGCAGTACTTC
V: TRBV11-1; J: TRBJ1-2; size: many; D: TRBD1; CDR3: CASSLRTGADYGYTF; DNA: TGTGCCAGCAGCCTCCGGACAGGCGCTGACTATGGCTACACCTTC
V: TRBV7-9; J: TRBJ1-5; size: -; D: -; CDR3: CASSSPGSNQPQHF; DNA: TGTGCCAGCAGCTCCCCGGGCAGCAATCAGCCCCAGCATTTT
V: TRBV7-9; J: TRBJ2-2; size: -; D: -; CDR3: CASSRANTGELFF; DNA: TGTGCCAGCAGTAGGGCGAACACCGGGGAGCTGTTTTTT
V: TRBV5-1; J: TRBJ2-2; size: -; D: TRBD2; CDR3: CASSSLAGGANTGELFF; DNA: TGCGCCAGCAGCTCGCTAGCGGGAGGGGCGAACACCGGGGAGCTGTTTTTT
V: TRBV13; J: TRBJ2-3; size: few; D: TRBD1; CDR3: CASSSPGTEGTDTQYF; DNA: TGTGCCAGCAGCTCCCCCGGGACAGAGGGCACAGATACGCAGTATTTT
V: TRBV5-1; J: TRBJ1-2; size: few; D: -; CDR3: CASSERTNGYGYTF; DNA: TGCGCCAGCAGCGAGAGGACAAACGGGTATGGCTACACCTTC
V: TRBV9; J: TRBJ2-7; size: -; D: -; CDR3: CASSVGISYEQYF; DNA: TGTGCCAGCAGCGTCGGCATCTCCTACGAGCAGTACTTC
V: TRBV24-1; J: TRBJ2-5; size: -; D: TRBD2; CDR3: CATSDPRVGRGDQETQYF; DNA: TGTGCCACCAGTGATCCCCGGGTAGGGCGGGGGGACCAAGAGACCCAGTACTTC
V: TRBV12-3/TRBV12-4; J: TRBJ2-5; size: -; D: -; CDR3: CVSSPHGLAARKTQYF; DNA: TGTGTCAGCAGTCCCCATGGTTTAGCGGCCCGGAAGACCCAGTACTTC